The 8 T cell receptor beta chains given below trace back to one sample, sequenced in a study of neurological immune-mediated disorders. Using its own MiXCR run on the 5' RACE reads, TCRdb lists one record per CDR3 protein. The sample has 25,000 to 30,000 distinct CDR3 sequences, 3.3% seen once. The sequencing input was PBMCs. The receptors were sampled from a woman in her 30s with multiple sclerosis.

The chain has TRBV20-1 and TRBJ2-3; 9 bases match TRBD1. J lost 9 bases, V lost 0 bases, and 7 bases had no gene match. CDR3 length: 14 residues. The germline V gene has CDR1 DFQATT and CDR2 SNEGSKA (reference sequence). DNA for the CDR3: TGCAGTGCTAGAGACGGGACAGGGAAGGGCACGCAGTATTTT. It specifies CSARDGTGKGTQYF.

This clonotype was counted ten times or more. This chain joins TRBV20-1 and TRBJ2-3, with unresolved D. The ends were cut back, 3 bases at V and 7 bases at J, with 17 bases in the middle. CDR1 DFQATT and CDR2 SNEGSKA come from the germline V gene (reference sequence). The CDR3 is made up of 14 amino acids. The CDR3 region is CSARVWILGYTQYF. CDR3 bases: TGCAGTGCTAGGGTGTGGATCCTTGGATATACGCAGTATTTT.

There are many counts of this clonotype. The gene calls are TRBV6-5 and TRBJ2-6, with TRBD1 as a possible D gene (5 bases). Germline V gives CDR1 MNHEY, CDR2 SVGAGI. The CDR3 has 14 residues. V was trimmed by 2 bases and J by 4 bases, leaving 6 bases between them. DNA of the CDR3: TGTGCCAGCAGTTACCAGGGCGGGGCCAACGTCCTGACTTTC. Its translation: CASSYQGGANVLTF.

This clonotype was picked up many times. CDR3 residues: CASSSGSWEQYF. In DNA form, the CDR3 reads TGTGCCAGCAGCTCGGGGTCCTGGGAGCAGTACTTC. V and J are TRBV7-2 and TRBJ2-7; the D gene is possibly TRBD2 (5 bases). The CDR3 totals 12 residues. Trimming pared 4 bases from V and 7 bases from J, leaving 11 bases between. In germline, CDR1 is SGHTA, CDR2 FQGNSA. Combining the CDR3 with reference TRBV7-2 and TRBJ2-7 gives the whole variable domain GAGVSQSPSNKVTEKGKDVELRCDPISGHTALYWYRQSLGQGLEFLIYFQGNSAPDKSGLPSDRFSAERTGGSVSTLTIQRTQQEDSAVYLCASSSGSWEQYFGPGTRLTVT.

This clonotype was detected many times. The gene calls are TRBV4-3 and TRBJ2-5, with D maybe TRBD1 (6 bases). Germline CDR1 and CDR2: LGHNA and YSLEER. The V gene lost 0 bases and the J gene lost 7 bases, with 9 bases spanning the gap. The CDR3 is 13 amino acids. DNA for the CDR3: TGCGCCAGCAGCCAAGATTTAGGGGGGACCCAGTACTTC. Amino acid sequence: CASSQDLGGTQYF.

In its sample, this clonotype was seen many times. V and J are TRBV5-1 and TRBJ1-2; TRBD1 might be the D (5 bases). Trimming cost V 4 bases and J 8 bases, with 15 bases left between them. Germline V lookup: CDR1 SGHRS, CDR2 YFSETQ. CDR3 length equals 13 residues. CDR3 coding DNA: TGCGCCAGCAGCCACCCGGGACGTGGGGGCTACACCTTC. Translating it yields CASSHPGRGGYTF.

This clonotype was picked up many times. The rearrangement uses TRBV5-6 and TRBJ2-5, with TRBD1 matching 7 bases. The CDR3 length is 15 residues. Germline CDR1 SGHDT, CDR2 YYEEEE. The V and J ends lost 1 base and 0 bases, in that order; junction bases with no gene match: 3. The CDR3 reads CASSLLQGYQETQYF. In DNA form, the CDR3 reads TGTGCCAGCAGCTTGCTACAGGGGTACCAAGAGACCCAGTACTTC.

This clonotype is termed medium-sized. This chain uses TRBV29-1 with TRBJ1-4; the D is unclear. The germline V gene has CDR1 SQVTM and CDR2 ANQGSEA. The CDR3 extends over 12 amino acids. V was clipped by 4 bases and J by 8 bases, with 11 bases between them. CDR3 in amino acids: CSVGDGEEKLFF. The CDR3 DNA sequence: TGCAGCGTTGGAGACGGGGAAGAAAAACTGTTTTTT.